One and the same sample provided the 3 T cell receptor beta chains below, sequenced in a study of T cell responses to AZD1222 COVID-19 vaccine. Sequencing used immunoSEQ multiplex PCR; TCRdb keeps in-frame clones, though not all of them. The profile shows more than 110,000 clones, 70% to 90% of them singletons. The sample was peripheral blood, taken on day 0 of AZD1222 vaccination. Every receptor here comes from an adult in good health.

The sample holds a few counts of this clone. The rearrangement uses TRBV12-3 or TRBV12-4 and TRBJ1-1; D is unresolved. The V end lost 6 bases, the J end lost 7 bases, and 15 bases lay between the germline ends. This CDR3 spans 13 amino acids. CDR3 nucleotides: TGTGCCAGCAGCCCTTTGGAGATGCTTGAAGCTTTCTTT. Translation: CASSPLEMLEAFF.

This clone was picked up a small number of times. The J gene is TRBJ1-3, the V gene TRBV29-1; no clear D gene. This CDR3 is 13 amino acids long. The ends were cut back, 5 bases at V and 0 bases at J, with 8 bases in the middle. The germline V gene encodes CDR1 SQVTM and CDR2 ANQGSEA. The CDR3 protein is CSVRSFSGNTIYF. CDR3 DNA: TGCAGCGTTCGTAGTTTCTCTGGAAACACCATATATTTT.

This clone is a singleton in its sample. The chain carries TRBV7-2 and TRBJ2-5; D perhaps matches TRBD1 (6 bases). The CDR3 is 14 amino acids. The V gene lost 3 bases and the J gene lost 4 bases, with 12 bases spanning the gap. The germline gives CDR1 SGHTA, CDR2 FQGNSA. CDR3 sequence (DNA): TGTGCCAGCAGCTTCCCCGACAGGCCAGAGACCCAGTACTTC. It is translated as CASSFPDRPETQYF.